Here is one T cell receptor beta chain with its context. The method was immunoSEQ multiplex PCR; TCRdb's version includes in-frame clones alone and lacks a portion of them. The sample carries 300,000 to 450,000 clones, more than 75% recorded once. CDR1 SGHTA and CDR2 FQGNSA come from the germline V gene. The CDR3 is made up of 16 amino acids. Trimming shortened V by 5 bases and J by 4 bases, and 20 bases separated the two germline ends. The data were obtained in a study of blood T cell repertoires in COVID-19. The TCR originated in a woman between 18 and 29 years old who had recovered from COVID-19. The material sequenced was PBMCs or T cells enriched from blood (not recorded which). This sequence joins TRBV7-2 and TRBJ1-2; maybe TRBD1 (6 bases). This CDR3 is CASSDGTPREGYGYTF. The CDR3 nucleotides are TGTGCCAGCAGCGATGGGACACCTCGAGAGGGCTATGGCTACACCTTC. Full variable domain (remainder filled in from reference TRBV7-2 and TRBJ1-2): GAGVSQSPSNKVTEKGKDVELRCDPISGHTALYWYRQSLGQGLEFLIYFQGNSAPDKSGLPSDRFSAERTGGSVSTLTIQRTQQEDSAVYLCASSDGTPREGYGYTFGSGTRLTVV.